One and the same sample provided the 21 T cell receptor beta chains below, sequenced in a study of T cell repertoires in cytomegalovirus infection. Each CDR3 protein gets one entry after TCRdb re-called the reads with MiXCR. The top ten hold 15% to 20% of the sample, which has approximately 500,000 distinct CDR3 sequences, 25% to 35% seen once. Antigen specificity for these receptors is unknown. The material sequenced was cultured PBMCs, taken from culture after CMV antigen stimulation. Receptors originate from a human donor in good health (CMV status not recorded). Some clones in this sample may be carry-over from other donors' samples.

In its sample, this clonotype was seen a few times. The chain is built from TRBV12-3 or TRBV12-4 and TRBJ1-5, with D tentatively TRBD1 (6 bases). The CDR3 spans 15 residues. Trimming shortened V by 6 bases and J by 11 bases, and 23 bases separated the two germline ends. The CDR3, as DNA: TGTGCCAGCAGGGGCGGACCACACACAGGGTCGGCCCAGCATTTT. Residues: CASRGGPHTGSAQHF.

This chain connects TRBV11-3 to TRBJ2-1; D possibly corresponds to TRBD2 (6 bases). The V gene's germline CDR1 is SGHNT and CDR2 YENEEA. The CDR3 covers 16 residues. The V end was cut by 3 bases, the J end by 2 bases, with 14 bases between. CDR3 nucleotide sequence: TGTGCCAGCAGCTTCTGGGTCGGGGAGGCCTACAATGAGCAGTTCTTC. This gives the protein CASSFWVGEAYNEQFF.

This clonotype was seen only a few times. The chain uses TRBV9 and TRBJ2-1, with 7 bases identical to TRBD1. Unmatched junction bases numbered 8, after V lost 4 bases and J lost 10 bases. The CDR3 has 13 amino acids. Germline-derived CDR1 and CDR2 are SGDLS and YYNGEE. In DNA, the CDR3 is TGTGCCAGCAGCCCGGGGTCGGGACAGGAGCAGTTCTTC. Protein product: CASSPGSGQEQFF.

This chain uses TRBV7-9 with TRBJ2-3, with 11 bases lining up with TRBD2. The CDR3 spans 16 residues. CDR1 SEHNR and CDR2 FQNEAQ come from the germline V gene (reference sequence). V shed 3 bases and J 0 bases; nucleotides not matched to a gene: 2. The CDR3 is CASSFRTSGSTDTQYF. The CDR3 DNA reads TGTGCCAGCAGCTTCCGGACTAGCGGGAGCACAGATACGCAGTATTTT.

This clonotype was counted only a few times. The chain couples TRBV6-6 to TRBJ2-1; TRBD1 matches 7 bases. Germline V lookup: CDR1 MNHNY, CDR2 SVGAGI (reference sequence). The J segment lost 7 bases and the V segment lost 2 bases, leaving 11 bases of the junction unmatched. The CDR3 contains 16 residues. CDR3 DNA sequence: TGTGCCAGCAGTTACCCGGGACAGTTAGTGTCGAATGAGCAGTTCTTC. Residues: CASSYPGQLVSNEQFF.

Ten or more counts support this clonotype. The chain recombines TRBV24-1 with TRBJ2-1, with no clear D. The V gene's germline CDR1 is KGHDR and CDR2 SFDVKD. Trimming removed 4 bases from V and 1 base from J, with 13 bases in between. CDR3 length: 16 residues. The CDR3 loop is CATSDSGPRSYNEQFF. The CDR3 region has the DNA TGTGCCACCAGTGACTCCGGACCCCGTTCCTACAATGAGCAGTTCTTC.

The V and J genes are TRBV7-2 and TRBJ1-1; D is uncertain. The CDR3 is made up of 14 amino acids. V was shortened by 0 bases and J by 1 base, with 6 bases between the two germline ends. Germline V lookup: CDR1 SGHTA, CDR2 FQGNSA. CDR3 protein: CASSLARWNTEAFF. In nucleotides, the CDR3 is TGTGCCAGCAGCTTAGCGCGGTGGAACACTGAAGCTTTCTTT.

The chain uses TRBV6-6 and TRBJ2-1, with TRBD2 identical over 8 bases. In germline, CDR1 is MNHNY, CDR2 SVGAGI (reference sequence). V gave up 6 bases and J gave up 9 bases; unmatched junction bases: 10. The CDR3 is made up of 14 amino acids. CDR3 sequence (DNA): TGTGCCAGCAGGATACGAACTAGCGGTGGTGAGCAGTTCTTC. It encodes CASRIRTSGGEQFF.

In its sample, this clonotype was seen a few times. The gene calls are TRBV7-2 and TRBJ2-1; TRBD2 matches at 8 bases. Unmatched junction bases numbered 16, after V lost 5 bases and J lost 7 bases. Germline CDR1 is SGHTA and CDR2 is FQGNSA. The CDR3 totals 17 residues. CDR3: CASSQSSASGSRNEQFF. CDR3 DNA: TGTGCCAGCAGCCAGTCGTCTGCGAGCGGGAGTAGAAATGAGCAGTTCTTC.

The sample holds many counts of this clonotype. The chain joins TRBV7-2 to TRBJ1-5; no definite D call. Germline V gene sequence: CDR1 SGHTA, CDR2 FQGNSA. V was clipped by 3 bases and J by 5 bases, with 8 bases between them. This CDR3 comprises 13 residues. This chain's CDR3 is CASSFDRDQPQHF. The DNA for the CDR3 is TGTGCCAGCAGCTTTGATAGAGATCAGCCCCAGCATTTT.

This chain uses TRBV12-3 or TRBV12-4 with TRBJ2-1; TRBD1 aligns across 9 bases. V was pared by 3 bases and J by 6 bases, with 6 bases of the junction left unmatched. The CDR3 spans 15 residues. The CDR3: CASSFEGQGLNEQFF. CDR3 sequence (DNA): TGTGCCAGCAGTTTTGAGGGACAGGGTCTCAATGAGCAGTTCTTC.

The V call is TRBV18, the J call TRBJ2-7; TRBD1 matches at 8 bases. J gave up 4 bases and V 3 bases, and 8 bases lay outside the gene matches. The germline V gene encodes CDR1 KGHSH and CDR2 LQKENI. This CDR3 has 15 residues. The CDR3 DNA reads TGTGCCAGCTCACCCCCTGGACAGGGCAGGTACGAGCAGTACTTC. Its translation: CASSPPGQGRYEQYF.

This clonotype was seen more than once but under ten times. The chain uses TRBV4-3 and TRBJ2-1; the D gene is possibly TRBD1 (5 bases). V was trimmed by 0 bases and J by 9 bases, leaving 12 bases between them. The V gene's germline CDR1 is LGHNA and CDR2 YSLEER. The CDR3 covers 14 residues. CDR3 sequence: CASSQDLRDIEQFF. The CDR3 DNA follows: TGCGCCAGCAGCCAAGATCTCAGGGATATTGAGCAGTTCTTC.

This clonotype appeared a few times. The chain carries TRBV7-8 and TRBJ1-4; 10 bases are shared with TRBD1. The germline V gene has CDR1 SGHVS and CDR2 FQNEAQ. With 6 bases clipped from V and 3 bases from J, the junction kept 1 base outside the gene matches. The CDR3 totals 14 residues. CDR3 region: CASRDRGANEKLFF. The CDR3 DNA reads as TGTGCCAGCAGGGACAGGGGGGCTAATGAAAAACTGTTTTTT.

The chain joins TRBV19 to TRBJ2-4; 9 bases are shared with TRBD2. V lost 7 bases and J lost 7; bases outside the gene matches: 8. The CDR3 contains 14 residues. From germline, CDR1 is LNHDA and CDR2 SQIVND (reference sequence). CDR3 nucleotides: TGTGCCAGTAAGGTAGCGGGAGTTTGGAACATTCAGTACTTC. Translated, it gives CASKVAGVWNIQYF.

A few counts support this clonotype. V usage is TRBV6-5 and J usage is TRBJ1-2, with D unclear. V lost 6 bases and J 6 bases, leaving 11 bases between the germline ends. Germline CDR1 reads MNHEY; CDR2 reads SVGAGI. The CDR3 runs to 12 residues. CDR3 in amino acids: CASRLGNDGYTF. DNA of the CDR3: TGTGCCAGCAGGTTAGGGAATGATGGCTACACCTTC.

This clonotype was counted only a few times. This chain joins TRBV12-3 or TRBV12-4 and TRBJ1-6, with 9 bases that match TRBD1. J was trimmed by 8 bases and V by 6 bases; bases with no gene match: 2. This CDR3 comprises 13 residues. The chain's CDR3 is CASRRQGDSPLHF. As DNA, the CDR3 is TGTGCCAGCAGGCGACAGGGGGATTCACCCCTCCACTTT.

The chain couples TRBV10-3 to TRBJ1-4; weak D call: TRBD1 (5 bases). V gave up 3 bases and J gave up 11 bases, with 16 bases separating them. CDR1 and CDR2 from the germline V gene are ENHRY and SYGVKD. The CDR3 runs to 14 residues. This CDR3 is CAISEDSGNYKLFF. Here the CDR3 DNA reads TGTGCCATCAGTGAAGACAGCGGAAACTATAAACTGTTTTTT.

The sample holds many counts of this clonotype. This chain connects TRBV7-2 to TRBJ1-4, with 7 bases lining up with TRBD1. J was trimmed by 12 bases and V by 5 bases; bases with no gene match: 3. The CDR3 loop spans 11 amino acids. Germline V gene sequence: CDR1 SGHTA, CDR2 FQGNSA. CDR3: CASSLDRELFF. The DNA for the CDR3 is TGTGCCAGCAGCCTAGACAGGGAACTGTTTTTT.

The chain joins TRBV12-3 or TRBV12-4 to TRBJ2-3; 10 bases fit TRBD1. V was pared by 6 bases and J by 4 bases, with 1 base of the junction left unmatched. CDR3 length: 13 residues. CDR3 loop: CASSGQGADTQYF. CDR3 in DNA: TGTGCCAGCAGCGGACAGGGGGCAGATACGCAGTATTTT.

The chain joins TRBV18 to TRBJ1-3; a weak D match, TRBD1 (5 bases). The V end was cut by 3 bases, the J end by 2 bases, with 8 bases between. There are 14 residues in the CDR3. CDR1 is KGHSH and CDR2 is LQKENI in the germline V gene. The CDR3 coding sequence is TGTGCCAGCTCACCGCTGGGGCCTGGAAACACCATATATTTT. It yields the protein CASSPLGPGNTIYF.